This TCR beta chain was profiled in a study of neoadjuvant anti-PD-1 for oral cavity cancer. Study-level background: Patients without progression got a fourth dose around day 43.

Between the trimmed V and J ends, which lost 3 bases and 7 bases, there was a span of 17 bases. The CDR3 extends over 14 amino acids. Germline V lookup: CDR1 SGDLS, CDR2 YYNGEE. Tumor libraries mostly used roughly 4.8 ug genomic DNA, two replicates each. Sequencing used immunoSEQ multiplex PCR; TCRdb keeps in-frame clones, though not all of them. The data show about 1,400 clones, approximately 59% seen once. The time point was: after neoadjuvant nivolumab, at surgical resection. This clone was picked up one time. V gene TRBV9 combines with J gene TRBJ2-7; D gene uncertain. This sequence was found in a person between 40 and 85 years old with oral cavity squamous cell carcinoma. The input for sequencing was tumor tissue, taken after nivolumab (anti-PD-1) treatment. The DNA of the CDR3 is TGTGCCAGCAGCGAGGTCAGGTATGTGGGGGAGCAGTACTTC. It yields the protein CASSEVRYVGEQYF.